A selection of T cell receptor beta chains follows, all from one sample in a study of preoperative IRX-2 immunotherapy in early breast cancer. The protocol was immunoSEQ multiplex PCR, while the TCRdb copy is restricted to in-frame clones and leaves out a portion. Of about 3,900 clones listed, 65% to 70% were seen once; the top ten hold less than 20%. Here the sequenced sample was tumor tissue, taken after IRX-2 immunotherapy. The receptors were sampled from a human donor with breast cancer. The CDR3 runs from the conserved cysteine through the conserved F or W.

V: TRBV19; CDR3: CASSIIGNTIYF
V: TRBV11-3; CDR3: CASSPFDRAAYEQYF
V: TRBV6-8; CDR3: CASSEERDFDTGELFF
V: TRBV30; CDR3: CAWSGTYYDEQFF
V: TRBV19; CDR3: CASRREGTGGTYYGYTF
V: TRBV7-8; CDR3: CASSPAGDTGELFF
V: TRBV22-1; CDR3: CASNLAGGPLYF
V: TRBV6-7; CDR3: CASTHSSIFSNEQFF
V: TRBV28; CDR3: CASSATRVGEQFF
V: TRBV28; CDR3: CASSLRTGLAVSSYEQYF
V: TRBV11-3; CDR3: CASSFGGSPYNEQFF
V: TRBV15; CDR3: CATSQRGTSGRNEQFF
V: TRBV6-8; CDR3: CASRGLTGVTPLLAKNIQYF
V: TRBV7-5; CDR3: CASSFFLQGPYNEQFF
V: TRBV6-4; CDR3: CATLGRGRANEKLFF
V: TRBV7-7; CDR3: CASSSTSRTSTDTQYF
V: TRBV4-1; CDR3: CASSQTHSTDTQYF
V: TRBV6-8; CDR3: CASSSSLGGRETQYF
V: TRBV28; CDR3: CASSLELNTEAFF
V: TRBV19; CDR3: CASSIPGKASTDTQYF
V: TRBV19; CDR3: CASSPTTGVGNQPQHF
V: TRBV14; CDR3: CASSQSTRTEAFF
V: TRBV6-8; CDR3: CASSLSAGSRHGYTF
V: TRBV6-8; CDR3: CASSLQGLPYEQYF
V: TRBV6-8; CDR3: CASSSLSTGVGGYGYTF
V: TRBV7-1; CDR3: CASSLEEAGTSYEQYF
V: TRBV11-3; CDR3: CASSLGPSENTIYF
V: TRBV6-7; CDR3: CASSAGGALLGSEQFF
V: TRBV29-1; CDR3: CSVGDPQGSYEQYF